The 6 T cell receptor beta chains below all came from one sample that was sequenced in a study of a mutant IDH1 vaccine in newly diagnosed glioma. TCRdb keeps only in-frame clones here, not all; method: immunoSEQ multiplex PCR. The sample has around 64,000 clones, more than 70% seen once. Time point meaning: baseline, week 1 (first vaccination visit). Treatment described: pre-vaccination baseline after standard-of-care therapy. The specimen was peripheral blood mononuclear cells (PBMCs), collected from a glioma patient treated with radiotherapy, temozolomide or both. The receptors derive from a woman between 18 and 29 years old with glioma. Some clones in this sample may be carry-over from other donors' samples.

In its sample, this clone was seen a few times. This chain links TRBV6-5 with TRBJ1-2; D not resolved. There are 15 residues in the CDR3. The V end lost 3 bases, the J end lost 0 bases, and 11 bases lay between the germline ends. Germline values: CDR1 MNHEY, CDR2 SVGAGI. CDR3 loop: CASSYSTGSNYGYTF. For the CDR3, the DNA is TGTGCCAGCAGTTATTCGACGGGGTCTAACTATGGCTACACCTTC.

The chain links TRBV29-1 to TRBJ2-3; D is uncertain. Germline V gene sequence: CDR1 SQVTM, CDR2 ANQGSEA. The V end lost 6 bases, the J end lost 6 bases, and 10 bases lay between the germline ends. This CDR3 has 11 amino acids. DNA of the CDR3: TGCAGCGTCTCGCCCTGGGATACGCAGTATTTT. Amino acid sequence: CSVSPWDTQYF.

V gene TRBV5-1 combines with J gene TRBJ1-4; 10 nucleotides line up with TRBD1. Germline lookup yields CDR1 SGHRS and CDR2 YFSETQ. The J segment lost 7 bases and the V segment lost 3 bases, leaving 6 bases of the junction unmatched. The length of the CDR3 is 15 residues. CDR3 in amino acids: CASSSTGGSGEKLFF. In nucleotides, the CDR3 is TGCGCCAGCAGCTCGACAGGGGGCTCGGGTGAAAAACTGTTTTTT.

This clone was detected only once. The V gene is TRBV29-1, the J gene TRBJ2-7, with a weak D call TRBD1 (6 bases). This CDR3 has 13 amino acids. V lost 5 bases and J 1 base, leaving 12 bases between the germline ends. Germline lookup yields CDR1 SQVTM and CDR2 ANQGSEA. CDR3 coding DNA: TGCAGCGTTTCTCAGGGGAGATCCTACGAGCAGTACTTC. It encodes CSVSQGRSYEQYF.

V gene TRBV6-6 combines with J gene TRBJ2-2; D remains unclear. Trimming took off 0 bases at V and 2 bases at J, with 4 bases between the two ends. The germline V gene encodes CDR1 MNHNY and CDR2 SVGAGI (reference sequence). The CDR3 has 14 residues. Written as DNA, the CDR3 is TGTGCCAGCAGTTACTCCACAAACACCGGGGAGCTGTTTTTT. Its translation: CASSYSTNTGELFF.

The CDR3 spells CASSAPGGGGGTEAFF. The CDR3 DNA is TGTGCCAGCAGTGCTCCAGGGGGCGGGGGGGGCACTGAAGCTTTCTTT. The gene calls are TRBV6-6 and TRBJ1-1; 8 bases line up with TRBD1. Germline V gene lookup returns CDR1 MNHNY and CDR2 SVGAGI (reference sequence). The trim removed 5 bases at V and 4 bases at J, leaving 12 bases unmatched. The CDR3 sequence is 16 residues long.